The sequence of this TCR beta chain was determined in a study of blood T cell repertoires in COVID-19. Method: immunoSEQ multiplex PCR; TCRdb's copy keeps in-frame clones and lacks some. There are about 99,000 clones in the sample; approximately 85% occur only once, and 15% to 20% lies in the top ten. Specimen: peripheral blood. The TCR sequence derives from a woman of 80 years or more with active or convalescent COVID-19.

CDR3: CASSLNLSGNSPLHF. CDR3 nucleotides: TGTGCCAGCAGTTTAAACCTCTCGGGTAATTCACCCCTCCACTTT. The chain uses TRBV28 and TRBJ1-6; D is unclear. Trimming shortened V by 2 bases and J by 6 bases, and 11 bases separated the two germline ends. CDR3 length: 15 amino acids. CDR1 is MDHEN, CDR2 SYDVKM, per germline.